This note documents a single T cell receptor (beta chain) sequence. The authors built TCR beta libraries using iRepertoire HTBI primers and Arm-PCR of CDR3 regions. One entry per CDR3 protein results from TCRdb running MiXCR on the multiplex PCR reads. The data contain roughly 610,000 distinct CDR3 sequences, roughly 16% of them singletons. From germline, CDR1 is SQVTM and CDR2 ANQGSEA. The CDR3 extends over 11 amino acids. V dropped 6 bases and J dropped 5 bases, with 10 bases sitting between them. This sample was included in a study of regulatory T cells in long-lasting Graves disease. Regarding time point: newly diagnosed GD, antithyroid drugs for less than 3 months. From RNA extracted from PBMCs, the TCR library was made. A further study also used this sample, focusing on T cells in Graves' hyperthyroidism and ophthalmopathy.

The chain carries TRBV29-1 and TRBJ2-5, with TRBD2 as a possible D gene (6 bases). This receptor was identified in a woman in her twenties or thirties with Graves disease. Sequenced here: peripheral blood mononuclear cells (PBMCs), sampled at new diagnosis, from a patient treated with antithyroid drugs. The CDR3 sequence: CSVHRGETQYF. In DNA, the CDR3 is TGCAGCGTCCATCGGGGGGAGACCCAGTACTTC.